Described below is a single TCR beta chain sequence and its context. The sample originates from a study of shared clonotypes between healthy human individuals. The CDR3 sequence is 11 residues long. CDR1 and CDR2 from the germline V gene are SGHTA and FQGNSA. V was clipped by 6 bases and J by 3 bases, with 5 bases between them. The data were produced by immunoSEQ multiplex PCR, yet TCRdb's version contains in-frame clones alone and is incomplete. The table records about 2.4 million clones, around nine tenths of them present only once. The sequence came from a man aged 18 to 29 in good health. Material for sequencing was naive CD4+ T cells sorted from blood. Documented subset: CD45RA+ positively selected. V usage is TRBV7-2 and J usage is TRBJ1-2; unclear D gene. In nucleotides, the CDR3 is TGTGCCAGCAGGGAAGACTATGGCTACACCTTC. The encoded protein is CASREDYGYTF.